Below, 30 T cell receptor beta chains from the same sample are listed, as sequenced in a study of blood T cell repertoires in COVID-19. Method: immunoSEQ multiplex PCR; TCRdb's copy keeps in-frame clones and lacks some. The sample lists over 600,000 clones, 80% to 90% occurring once. Source material: peripheral blood. Receptors were obtained from a woman aged 18-30 years with acute or convalescent COVID-19.

This rearrangement joins TRBV30 to TRBJ1-2; 11 bases align to TRBD1. The germline CDR1 and CDR2 sequences are GTSNPN and SVGIG (reference sequence). The CDR3 consists of 14 residues. Unmatched junction bases numbered 9, after V lost 6 bases and J lost 6 bases. CDR3 DNA: TGTGCCTGTTCCAACCTGGGACAGGGGGATGGCTACACCTTC. It yields the protein CACSNLGQGDGYTF.

This rearrangement joins TRBV11-2 to TRBJ1-2; no clear D gene. V shed 0 bases and J shed 4 bases, with 12 bases lying between them. Germline lookup yields CDR1 SGHAT and CDR2 FQNNGV. This CDR3 is 15 amino acids long. Here the CDR3 reads CASSLERGWAYGYTF. CDR3 DNA: TGTGCCAGCAGCTTAGAACGGGGATGGGCCTATGGCTACACCTTC.

This clone has a handful of counts. V is TRBV7-9 and J is TRBJ2-1; 11 bases match TRBD1. The CDR3 covers 15 residues. The V and J ends lost 5 bases and 8 bases, in that order; junction bases with no gene match: 8. Looked up from germline, CDR1 is SEHNR and CDR2 is FQNEAQ (reference sequence). The CDR3 is CASSAGQGALDEQFF. CDR3 DNA sequence: TGTGCCAGCAGCGCCGGACAGGGGGCTTTAGATGAGCAGTTCTTC.

The V and J genes are TRBV4-1 and TRBJ1-5, with unresolved D. The CDR3 totals 14 residues. The V gene lost 0 bases and the J gene lost 6 bases, with 9 bases spanning the gap. CDR1 is MGHRA, CDR2 YSYEKL, per germline. Here the CDR3 DNA reads TGCGCCAGCAGCCAAGAGAGGGTTGGTCAGCCCCAGCATTTT. As protein: CASSQERVGQPQHF.

This clone was counted only a few times. The CDR3 loop is CATSGGQRHYEQYF. Written as DNA, the CDR3 is TGTGCCACCAGCGGAGGACAGAGACATTACGAGCAGTACTTC. The gene calls are TRBV15 and TRBJ2-7; a possible D gene is TRBD1 (6 bases). Germline CDR1 reads LNHNV; CDR2 reads YYDKDF (reference sequence). V was shortened by 5 bases and J by 4 bases, with 15 bases between the two germline ends. This CDR3 is built from 14 residues.

The sample holds a few counts of this clone. V and J are TRBV19 and TRBJ1-5, with D perhaps TRBD1 (6 bases). In germline, CDR1 is LNHDA, CDR2 SQIVND (reference sequence). The CDR3 spans 13 residues. V was shortened by 6 bases and J by 6 bases, with 12 bases between the two germline ends. The CDR3 DNA sequence: TGTGCCAGTAGCGTTAGGGGGTTTCAGCCCCAGCATTTT. Translating gives CASSVRGFQPQHF.

J is TRBJ2-7 and V is TRBV6-1; 9 bases match TRBD1. CDR1 MNHNS and CDR2 SASEGT come from the germline V gene. The length of the CDR3 is 16 residues. With V trimmed by 0 bases and J by 0 bases, 3 bases remained unmatched. In DNA, the CDR3 is TGTGCCAGCAGTGAAGCTCTGACAGGGGGCTCCTACGAGCAGTACTTC. Protein: CASSEALTGGSYEQYF.

The CDR3 protein is CASSLRTASGSPLHF. CDR3 bases: TGTGCCAGCAGCCTGCGGACAGCCAGTGGGTCACCCCTCCACTTT. V gene TRBV21-1 combines with J gene TRBJ1-6; TRBD1 is the table's D call and was not checked against the DNA. TRBV21-1 is tagged as a pseudogene. The CDR3 has 15 residues.

The rearrangement joins TRBV4-1 to TRBJ1-2; unclear D gene. The germline V gene has CDR1 MGHRA and CDR2 YSYEKL. The ends were cut back, 6 bases at V and 5 bases at J, with 22 bases in the middle. CDR3 size: 16 residues. The CDR3 bases are TGCGCCAGCAGTGATATCGCAGGTCCAATCGGATATGGCTACACCTTC. The encoded protein is CASSDIAGPIGYGYTF.

The rearrangement uses TRBV7-9 and TRBJ1-5, with unresolved D. Trimming shortened V by 1 base and J by 6 bases, and 25 bases separated the two germline ends. The CDR3 is 19 amino acids. The germline gives CDR1 SEHNR, CDR2 FQNEAQ (reference sequence). CDR3 protein: CASSLGGIDSKVGGQPQHF. CDR3 DNA sequence: TGTGCCAGCAGCTTAGGGGGTATCGATTCGAAGGTGGGAGGTCAGCCCCAGCATTTT.

This clone showed up just once. V and J are TRBV18 and TRBJ1-2, with 7 positions matching TRBD1. J gave up 8 bases and V 5 bases, and 17 bases lay outside the gene matches. From germline, CDR1 is KGHSH and CDR2 LQKENI. The CDR3 loop spans 16 amino acids. The CDR3 region is CASSTTGQPVEGGYTF. The CDR3 coding sequence is TGTGCCAGCTCAACTACGGGACAGCCTGTAGAGGGAGGCTACACCTTC. Combining the CDR3 with reference TRBV18 and TRBJ1-2 gives the whole variable domain NAGVMQNPRHLVRRRGQEARLRCSPMKGHSHVYWYRQLPEEGLKFMVYLQKENIIDESGMPKERFSAEFPKEGPSILRIQQVVRGDSAAYFCASSTTGQPVEGGYTFGSGTRLTVV.

This clone occurred once. The chain carries TRBV30 and TRBJ1-1; TRBD1 aligns across 9 bases. This CDR3 is built from 16 residues. Germline V CDR1 and CDR2: GTSNPN, SVGIG (reference sequence). V was pared by 1 base and J by 0 bases, with 6 bases of the junction left unmatched. Here the CDR3 DNA reads TGTGCCTGGAGTGGGGGGACAGGGAGTATGAACACTGAAGCTTTCTTT. This gives the protein CAWSGGTGSMNTEAFF.

This clone came up a few times. The sample has other DNA sequences that encode this CDR3 too. This chain joins TRBV10-2 and TRBJ1-2; 7 bases map to TRBD1. The CDR3 consists of 12 residues. V lost 6 bases to trimming and J lost 4 bases; unmatched junction nucleotides: 2. CDR1 is WSHSY and CDR2 is SAAADI in the germline V gene. The CDR3 here is CASRRDSYGYTF. The CDR3 DNA sequence: TGCGCCAGCAGACGGGACAGCTATGGCTACACCTTC.

This clone occurred once. The rearrangement links TRBV6-5 to TRBJ1-5, with a tentative D call TRBD1 (6 bases). Germline loops: CDR1 MNHEY, CDR2 SVGAGI. Trimming removed 6 bases from V and 4 bases from J, with 13 bases in between. The CDR3 is made up of 14 amino acids. Here the CDR3 reads CASSSDSGNQPQHF. The CDR3 nucleotides are TGTGCCAGCAGCTCGGACAGCGGTAATCAGCCCCAGCATTTT.

CDR3 nucleotide sequence: TGTGCCTGGAGGGGGCCGGAGGGCTACACCTTC. It yields the protein CAWRGPEGYTF. V is TRBV30 and J is TRBJ1-2; weak D call: TRBD1 (5 bases). The V end lost 3 bases, the J end lost 8 bases, and 10 bases lay between the germline ends. CDR1 is GTSNPN, CDR2 SVGIG, per germline (reference sequence). The CDR3 is 11 amino acids.

The chain uses TRBV11-2 and TRBJ1-6; 9 bases map to TRBD1. The CDR3 contains 14 residues. Trimming removed 5 bases from V and 7 bases from J; junction bases left unmatched: 3. The germline gives CDR1 SGHAT, CDR2 FQNNGV. The CDR3 DNA is TGTGCCAGCAGCCCTGACAGGGGGAATTCACCCCTCCACTTT. Amino acid sequence: CASSPDRGNSPLHF.

The genes are TRBV7-2 and TRBJ2-1; 13 bases align to TRBD2. The V and J ends lost 5 bases and 4 bases, in that order; junction bases with no gene match: 11. Germline CDR1 and CDR2: SGHTA and FQGNSA. This CDR3 has 18 amino acids. CDR3 nucleotide sequence: TGTGCCAGCAGCCCGATACGAACTAGCGGGGGGGCTTACAATGAGCAGTTCTTC. Amino acids: CASSPIRTSGGAYNEQFF.

The chain carries TRBV9 and TRBJ1-1; D gene unclear. Germline loops: CDR1 SGDLS, CDR2 YYNGEE. The V gene lost 3 bases and the J gene lost 2 bases, with 8 bases spanning the gap. CDR3 length equals 13 residues. The CDR3 spells CASSDEVNTEAFF. The CDR3 DNA reads as TGTGCCAGCAGCGACGAGGTTAACACTGAAGCTTTCTTT.

The V and J genes are TRBV18 and TRBJ1-2; TRBD1 is a possible D gene (5 bases). Germline V gene data show CDR1 as KGHSH and CDR2 as LQKENI. The V and J ends lost 5 bases and 0 bases respectively, with 16 bases between them. The CDR3 totals 16 residues. The CDR3 DNA follows: TGTGCCAGCTCAACTGCGTCTGGGGCAGCTAACTATGGCTACACCTTC. Its protein is CASSTASGAANYGYTF.

V and J are TRBV19 and TRBJ2-7; D gene uncertain. V was cut by 5 bases and J by 0 bases, with 11 bases left in between. CDR1 LNHDA and CDR2 SQIVND come from the germline V gene (reference sequence). CDR3 length: 14 residues. The CDR3 nucleotides are TGTGCCAGTAGTCCAGGATATAGCTCCTACGAGCAGTACTTC. Translating it yields CASSPGYSSYEQYF.

This rearrangement joins TRBV4-2 to TRBJ1-5, with D possibly TRBD1 on 6 matching bases. CDR1 is LGHNA and CDR2 is YNFKEQ in the germline V gene. Between the trimmed V and J ends, which lost 2 bases and 6 bases, there was a span of 14 bases. The CDR3 contains 15 residues. The CDR3 reads CASSQSGGQGQPQHF. DNA of the CDR3: TGTGCCAGCAGCCAATCGGGGGGGCAGGGTCAGCCCCAGCATTTT.

This rearrangement joins TRBV6-4 to TRBJ2-7, with D possibly matching TRBD2 (7 bases). The V gene lost 4 bases and the J gene lost 7 bases, with 20 bases spanning the gap. CDR1 and CDR2 (germline): MRHNA, SNTAGT. The CDR3 sequence is 15 residues long. CDR3 residues: CASSVLPGGPREQYF. CDR3 bases: TGTGCCAGCAGTGTCCTCCCCGGGGGGCCTCGGGAGCAGTACTTC.

The chain recombines TRBV9 with TRBJ1-2; D gene ambiguous. The V gene lost 5 bases and the J gene lost 1 base, with 12 bases spanning the gap. CDR3 length: 14 amino acids. CDR1 and CDR2 from the germline V gene are SGDLS and YYNGEE. CDR3 residues: CASRSGVVNYGYTF. The CDR3 DNA follows: TGTGCCAGCAGGTCCGGGGTGGTTAACTATGGCTACACCTTC.

The chain links TRBV25-1 to TRBJ1-1, with D perhaps TRBD1 (5 bases). Germline V gene sequence: CDR1 MGHDK, CDR2 SYGVNS. V dropped 3 bases and J dropped 12 bases, with 11 bases sitting between them. This CDR3 spans 11 amino acids. The CDR3 loop reads CASSEVRQTFF. The DNA of the CDR3 is TGTGCCAGCAGTGAGGTACGACAGACTTTCTTT. Based on the CDR3 plus reference TRBV25-1 and TRBJ1-1, the full variable domain is EADIYQTPRYLVIGTGKKITLECSQTMGHDKMYWYQQDPGMELHLIHYSYGVNSTEKGDLSSESTVSRIRTEHFPLTLESARPSHTSQYLCASSEVRQTFFGQGTRLTVV.

CDR3 nucleotides: TGTGCCAGCAGTCCGGGGTCGGGGGGTTACGAGCAGTACTTC. This codes for CASSPGSGGYEQYF. The rearrangement joins TRBV27 to TRBJ2-7; TRBD2 matches 7 bases. V shed 5 bases and J 4 bases; nucleotides not matched to a gene: 8. Germline-derived CDR1 and CDR2 are MNHEY and SMNVEV (reference sequence). The CDR3 covers 14 residues.

This clone was counted only a few times. The chain employs TRBV9 and TRBJ1-4; no clear D. The ends were cut back, 0 bases at V and 7 bases at J, with 13 bases in the middle. The CDR3 is 15 residues long. CDR1 is SGDLS, CDR2 YYNGEE, per germline. The CDR3 region is CASSVGAGAFEKLFF. CDR3 DNA: TGTGCCAGCAGCGTAGGAGCTGGTGCCTTTGAAAAACTGTTTTTT.

CDR3 in DNA: TGTGCCAGCAGCTTAGACAGGTACTACAATGAGCAGTTCTTC. The encoded protein is CASSLDRYYNEQFF. The chain uses TRBV5-5 and TRBJ2-1; perhaps TRBD1 as D (6 bases). CDR1 and CDR2 from the germline V gene are SGHKS and YYEKEE (reference sequence). CDR3 length: 14 amino acids. Trimming took off 2 bases at V and 3 bases at J, with 9 bases between the two ends.

The rearrangement links TRBV12-3 or TRBV12-4 to TRBJ1-1; 7 nucleotides align to TRBD1. The CDR3 consists of 11 residues. V was clipped by 6 bases and J by 7 bases; unmatched bases: 2. The CDR3 coding sequence is TGTGCCAGCAGAACAGGGGTTGAAGCTTTCTTT. Amino acids: CASRTGVEAFF.

This chain links TRBV28 with TRBJ2-7; D is possibly TRBD2 (5 bases). From germline, CDR1 is MDHEN and CDR2 SYDVKM. The V and J ends lost 4 bases and 0 bases respectively, with 13 bases between them. The CDR3 loop spans 15 amino acids. This CDR3 is CASSSPTGSSYEQYF. The DNA of the CDR3 is TGTGCCAGCAGTTCGCCGACGGGGAGCTCCTACGAGCAGTACTTC.

This clone was found a few times. This sequence joins TRBV9 and TRBJ2-1; no firm D call. The V gene's germline CDR1 is SGDLS and CDR2 YYNGEE. This CDR3 has 14 amino acids. Deletions cut 4 bases from V and 6 bases from J, with 14 bases between. The CDR3 bases are TGTGCCAGCAGCCCCCCGTACGGTATCAATGAGCAGTTCTTC. As protein: CASSPPYGINEQFF. The whole variable domain, filled in from reference TRBV9 and TRBJ2-1, reads DSGVTQTPKHLITATGQRVTLRCSPRSGDLSVYWYQQSLDQGLQFLIQYYNGEERAKGNILERFSAQQFPDLHSELNLSSLELGDSALYFCASSPPYGINEQFFGPGTRLTVL.